The table lists the clone carrying this T cell receptor beta chain with a count of one. Antigen specificity is unknown. The data are from a study of T cell responses to AZD1222 COVID-19 vaccine. Study results and limitations: At 160-218 and 743-854, vaccine-associated CD4 TCRs were dominant, and they spanned spike.

Here immunoSEQ multiplex PCR was the method, and the copy in TCRdb shows in-frame clones only, minus some. The table includes fewer than 130,000 clones, approximately 90% detected once. The sequence derives from an adult in good health. Sequencing was performed on peripheral blood, taken on day 0 of AZD1222 vaccination.

Here the CDR3 reads CASSLGWGEAFF. CDR3 DNA sequence: TGCGCCAGCAGCTTGGGCTGGGGTGAAGCTTTCTTT. This rearrangement joins TRBV5-1 to TRBJ1-1; D gene unclear. CDR1 SGHRS and CDR2 YFSETQ come from the germline V gene. This CDR3 is built from 12 residues. V lost 0 bases to trimming and J lost 7 bases, with 7 bases between them.